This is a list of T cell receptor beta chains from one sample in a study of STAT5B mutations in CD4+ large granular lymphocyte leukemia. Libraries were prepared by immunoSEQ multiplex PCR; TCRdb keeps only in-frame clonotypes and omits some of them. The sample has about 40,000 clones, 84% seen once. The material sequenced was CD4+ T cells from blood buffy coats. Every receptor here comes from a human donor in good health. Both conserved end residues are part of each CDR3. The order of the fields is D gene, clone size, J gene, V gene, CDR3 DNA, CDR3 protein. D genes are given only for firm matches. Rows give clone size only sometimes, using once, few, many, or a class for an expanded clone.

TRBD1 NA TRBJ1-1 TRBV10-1 TGCGCCAGCAGTCCACAGGGGCCGAACACTGAAGCTTTCTTT CASSPQGPNTEAFF
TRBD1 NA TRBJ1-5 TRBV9 TGTGCCAGCAGCGTAGAGGCGGGGGACAGGAATCAGCCCCAGCATTTT CASSVEAGDRNQPQHF
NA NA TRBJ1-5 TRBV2 TGTGCCAGCAGTGGACGGATCAATCAGCCCCAGCATTTT CASSGRINQPQHF
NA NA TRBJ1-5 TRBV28 TGTGCCAGCACCGCTCACATGGGGGGTAGCAATCAGCCCCAGCATTTT CASTAHMGGSNQPQHF
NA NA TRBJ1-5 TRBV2 TGTGCCAGCAGTGAAGATGGGGCGCAGCCCCAGCATTTT CASSEDGAQPQHF
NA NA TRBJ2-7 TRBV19 TGTGCCAGTAGTCTAACAGGGGGGGGAAACTACGAGCAGTACTTC CASSLTGGGNYEQYF
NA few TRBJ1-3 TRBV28 TGTGCCAGCAGTACGGGAGGGTCTGGAAACACCATATATTTT CASSTGGSGNTIYF
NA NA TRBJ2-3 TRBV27 TGTGCCAGCAGTTTAATCGCTTCGGGGGGCACAGATACGCAGTATTTT CASSLIASGGTDTQYF
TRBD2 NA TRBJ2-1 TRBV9 TGTGCCAGCAGCGGAAGAAGCGGGATGGGCAATGAGCAGTTCTTC CASSGRSGMGNEQFF
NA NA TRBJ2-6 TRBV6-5 TGTGCCAGCACCTCTGGGGCCAACGTCCTGACTTTC CASTSGANVLTF
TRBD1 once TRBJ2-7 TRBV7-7 TGTGCCAGCAGCGCGGACAGGGACCACGAGCAGTACTTC CASSADRDHEQYF
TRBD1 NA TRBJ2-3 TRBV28 TGTGCCAGCAGTGATACCGGGACAGGGCCAGATACGCAGTATTTT CASSDTGTGPDTQYF
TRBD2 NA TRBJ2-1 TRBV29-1 TGCAGCGTTGAAGGACGAGCGGGAGGCTCCTACAATGAGCAGTTCTTC CSVEGRAGGSYNEQFF
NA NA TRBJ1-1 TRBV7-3 TGTGCCAGCAGCTTAATGGGTAACACTGAAGCTTTCTTT CASSLMGNTEAFF
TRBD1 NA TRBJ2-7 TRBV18 TGTGCCAGCTCAAACCGGGACAGGGGAGACGAGCAGTACTTC CASSNRDRGDEQYF
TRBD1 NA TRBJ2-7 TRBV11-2 TGTGCCAGCAGAGGAAGGACAGGACCCTACGAGCAGTACTTC CASRGRTGPYEQYF
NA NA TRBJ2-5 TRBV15 TGTGCCACCAGCAGAGATTCATGGGAGACCCAGTACTTC CATSRDSWETQYF
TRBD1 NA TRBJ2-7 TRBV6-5 TGTGCCAGCAGCTCTGGACAGGGGGACTCCTACGAGCAGTACTTC CASSSGQGDSYEQYF
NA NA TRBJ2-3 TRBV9 TGTGCCAGCAGCGTAGTGGGTTGGGAAGACACAGATACGCAGTATTTT CASSVVGWEDTDTQYF
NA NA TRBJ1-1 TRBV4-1 TGCGCCAGCAGCCAAGTGGGGGGGAACACTGAAGCTTTCTTT CASSQVGGNTEAFF
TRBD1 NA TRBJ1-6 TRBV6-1 TGTGCCAGCACCAGGGACAGGGGGAATAATTCACCCCTCCACTTT CASTRDRGNNSPLHF
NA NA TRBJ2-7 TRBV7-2 TGTGCCAGCAGCTTAGTATCCTACGAGCAGTACTTC CASSLVSYEQYF
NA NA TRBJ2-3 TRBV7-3 TGTGCCAGCAGCTTTCGGGGGTCGGATACGCAGTATTTT CASSFRGSDTQYF
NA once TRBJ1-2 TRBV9 TGTGCCAGCAGCGCGGGTGCGGGGCCGGGGGGCTACACCTTC CASSAGAGPGGYTF
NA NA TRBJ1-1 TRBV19 TGTGCCAGTAGTATTTCAGGGGAGGCTGCTGAAGCTTTCTTT CASSISGEAAEAFF
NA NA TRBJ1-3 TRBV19 TGTGCCAGTAGTATTGGAGGCTCAGCTACTGGAAACACCATATATTTT CASSIGGSATGNTIYF
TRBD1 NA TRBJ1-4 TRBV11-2 TGTGCCAGCAGCAAGGGACAGTTAAATGAAAAACTGTTTTTT CASSKGQLNEKLFF
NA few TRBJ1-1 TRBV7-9 TGTGCCAGCAGCTCGAACACTGAAGCTTTCTTT CASSSNTEAFF
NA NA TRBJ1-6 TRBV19 TGTGCCAGCGGGTCCGGACCGCCTTATAATTCACCCCTCCACTTT CASGSGPPYNSPLHF
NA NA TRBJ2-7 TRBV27 TGTGCCAGCAGTTTATTGTCAGGGGTCAAAGAGCAGTACTTC CASSLLSGVKEQYF
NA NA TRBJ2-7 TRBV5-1 TGCGCCAGCAGTCGCGACGGAGCCTACGAGCAGTACTTC CASSRDGAYEQYF
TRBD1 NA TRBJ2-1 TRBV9 TGTGCCAGCAGCGTCGGACAGGGAACCTACAATGAGCAGTTCTTC CASSVGQGTYNEQFF
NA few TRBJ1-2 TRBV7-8 TGTGCCAGCAGCCCGACCAGCTATGGCTACACCTTC CASSPTSYGYTF
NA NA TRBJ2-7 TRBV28 TGTGCCAGCAGGACAGCCTACGAGCAGTACTTC CASRTAYEQYF
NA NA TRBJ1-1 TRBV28 TGTGCCAGCAGGGCCGGGACTGAAGCTTTCTTT CASRAGTEAFF
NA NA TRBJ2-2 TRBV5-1 TGCGCCAGCAGCGGGGGACAGAACACCGGGGAGCTGTTTTTT CASSGGQNTGELFF
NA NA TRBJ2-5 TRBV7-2 TGTGCCAGCAGCTTAAATTCCAGGCCGCAAGAGACCCAGTACTTC CASSLNSRPQETQYF
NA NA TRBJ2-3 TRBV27 TGTGCCAGCAGTTTAACGGATCAGAGTACGCAGTATTTT CASSLTDQSTQYF
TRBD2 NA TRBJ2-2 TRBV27 TGTGCCAGCAGTTTACGGGGGGGGGCTACCGGGGAGCTGTTTTTT CASSLRGGATGELFF
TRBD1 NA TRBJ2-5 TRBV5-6 TGTGCCAGCAGCCTGGGACAGACGCAAGAGACCCAGTACTTC CASSLGQTQETQYF
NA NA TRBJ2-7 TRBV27 TGTGCCAGCAAAAGGGGGGGCTCCTACGAGCAGTACTTC CASKRGGSYEQYF
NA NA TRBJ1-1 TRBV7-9 TGTGCCAGCAGCGCTTATACTGAAGCTTTCTTT CASSAYTEAFF
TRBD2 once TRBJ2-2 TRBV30 TGTGCCTGGAGTGTTTTAGCGGGGCCCACCGGGGAGCTGTTTTTT CAWSVLAGPTGELFF
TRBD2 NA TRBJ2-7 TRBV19 TGTGCCAGTAGTCGTACTAGCGGCCTTTTCTACGAGCAGTACTTC CASSRTSGLFYEQYF
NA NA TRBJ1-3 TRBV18 TGTGCCAGCTCACCACCTGGACAGACCTTAACTGGAAACACCATATATTTT CASSPPGQTLTGNTIYF
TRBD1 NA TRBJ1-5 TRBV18 TGTGCCAGCTCACCAGCTACAGGGGGTCGTGGTCAGCCCCAGCATTTT CASSPATGGRGQPQHF
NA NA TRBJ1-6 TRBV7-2 TGTGCCAGCAGCTTAGGGGGTCAGACTAATTCACCCCTCCACTTT CASSLGGQTNSPLHF
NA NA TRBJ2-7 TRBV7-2 TGTGCCAGCAGCTCGGATGTTGGCTACGAGCAGTACTTC CASSSDVGYEQYF
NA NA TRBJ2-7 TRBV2 TGTGCCAGCACTAACTTTGGCTCCTACGAGCAGTACTTC CASTNFGSYEQYF
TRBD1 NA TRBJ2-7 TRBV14 TGTGCCAGCAGCCATCGTACCGGGACAGGGGACTACGAGCAGTACTTC CASSHRTGTGDYEQYF
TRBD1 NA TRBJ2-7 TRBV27 TGTGCCAGCAGTCTTCGGACAGGGGTTTCCTACGAGCAGTACTTC CASSLRTGVSYEQYF
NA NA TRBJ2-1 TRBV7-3 TGTGCCAGCAGCCCGGGGAGCCAGAGCCGCAATGAGCAGTTCTTC CASSPGSQSRNEQFF